These 16 T cell receptor beta chains were all obtained from the same sample, sequenced in a study of T cell responses to AZD1222 COVID-19 vaccine. Generated by immunoSEQ multiplex PCR, the TCRdb table keeps only in-frame clones and is missing some. The profile shows about 180,000 clones, about nine tenths of them singletons. Sequenced material: peripheral blood, taken on day 0 of AZD1222 vaccination. These receptors came from an adult in good health.

The rearrangement links TRBV27 to TRBJ1-2, with unresolved D. Germline V lookup: CDR1 MNHEY, CDR2 SMNVEV (reference sequence). V was cut by 6 bases and J by 4 bases, with 15 bases left in between. This CDR3 is 14 amino acids long. CDR3 sequence reads: CASRGSTRAYGYTF. Here the CDR3 DNA reads TGTGCCAGCAGGGGATCAACCCGTGCCTATGGCTACACCTTC.

The chain uses TRBV29-1 and TRBJ1-5; D not resolved. The CDR3 covers 13 residues. Looked up from germline, CDR1 is SQVTM and CDR2 is ANQGSEA. V was pared by 6 bases and J by 8 bases, with 17 bases between. The chain's CDR3 is CSVSAQPDEPQHF. DNA for the CDR3: TGCAGCGTGTCAGCCCAACCGGACGAGCCCCAGCATTTT.

The chain recombines TRBV23-1 with TRBJ2-7, with D perhaps matching TRBD1 (6 bases). TRBV23-1 is an ORF, with its function uncertain. The CDR3 runs to 14 residues. V was trimmed by 3 bases and J by 2 bases, leaving 11 bases between them. The CDR3 spells CASSQNTGTYEQYF. The CDR3 region has the DNA TGCGCCAGCAGTCAGAATACAGGGACCTACGAGCAGTACTTC.

The chain combines TRBV7-3 with TRBJ1-5; 10 bases match TRBD1. Germline V lookup: CDR1 SGHTA, CDR2 FQGTGA. Losses at the gene ends were 4 bases for V and 7 bases for J; bases not matched to a gene: 1. The length of the CDR3 is 13 residues. The CDR3 DNA reads as TGTGCCAGCAGCTCGGACAGGGGGCAGCCCCAGCATTTT. Its translation: CASSSDRGQPQHF. Full variable domain (remainder filled in from reference TRBV7-3 and TRBJ1-5): GAGVSQTPSNKVTEKGKYVELRCDPISGHTALYWYRQSLGQGPEFLIYFQGTGAADDSGLPNDRFFAVRPEGSVSTLKIQRTERGDSAVYLCASSSDRGQPQHFGDGTRLSIL.

This clone occurred a few times. This chain joins TRBV18 and TRBJ2-1; 12 positions match TRBD2. Germline V gene lookup returns CDR1 KGHSH and CDR2 LQKENI. Trimming at V came to 3 bases and at J to 8 bases, leaving 8 bases not matched to a gene. This CDR3 contains 16 residues. This CDR3 reads CASSPASGGAFHEQFF. The CDR3 region has the DNA TGTGCCAGCTCACCGGCTAGCGGGGGGGCCTTCCATGAGCAGTTCTTC.

This chain uses TRBV6-5 with TRBJ2-7; 7 nucleotides line up with TRBD1. V was pared by 7 bases and J by 2 bases, with 5 bases of the junction left unmatched. The CDR3 contains 13 residues. The germline V gene has CDR1 MNHEY and CDR2 SVGAGI. The chain's CDR3 is CASTRTGTYEQYF. The CDR3, as DNA: TGTGCCAGCACCCGGACAGGAACCTACGAGCAGTACTTC.

This clone is a singleton in its sample. In nucleotides, the CDR3 is TGTGCCAGCAGCTTGCGGAACGAGCAGTACTTC. Its protein product is CASSLRNEQYF. This sequence joins TRBV7-2 and TRBJ2-7; D is unclear. The CDR3 is 11 amino acids. The V end lost 3 bases, the J end lost 5 bases, and 5 bases lay between the germline ends. Germline values: CDR1 SGHTA, CDR2 FQGNSA.

Note on this clone: Sequence at one end of the junction differs from germline and may be a read error. This sequence joins TRBV14 and TRBJ1-4; D remains ambiguous. The CDR3 is 16 amino acids. Germline V gene sequence: CDR1 SGHDN, CDR2 FVKESK. The CDR3 loop is CASSQQQTLLNGKLFF. Here the CDR3 DNA reads TGTGCCAGCAGCCAACAACAGACCCTACTCAATGGAAAACTGTTTTTT.

The rearrangement joins TRBV9 to TRBJ1-6; tentatively, D is TRBD1 (5 bases). The germline CDR1 and CDR2 sequences are SGDLS and YYNGEE. V was trimmed by 1 base and J by 5 bases, leaving 10 bases between them. The CDR3 spans 15 residues. CDR3 bases: TGTGCCAGCAGCGTATCAGAAGGGGATAATTCACCCCTCCACTTT. Its translation: CASSVSEGDNSPLHF.

The rearrangement uses TRBV9 and TRBJ1-1; D is ambiguous. Germline CDR1 reads SGDLS; CDR2 reads YYNGEE. The CDR3 sequence is 13 residues long. V was cut by 3 bases and J by 4 bases, with 10 bases left in between. This CDR3 reads CASSGEVGTEAFF. Written as DNA, the CDR3 is TGTGCCAGCAGCGGCGAGGTAGGCACTGAAGCTTTCTTT.

V is TRBV7-6 and J is TRBJ2-7; 11 nucleotides line up with TRBD2. The germline V gene has CDR1 SGHVS and CDR2 FNYEAQ. J lost 3 bases, V lost 6 bases, and 7 bases had no gene match. The CDR3 is 15 amino acids. The CDR3 loop is CASSILAGGDYEQYF. In DNA form, the CDR3 reads TGTGCCAGCAGTATCCTAGCGGGGGGAGACTACGAGCAGTACTTC.

This clone was picked up one time. V and J are TRBV27 and TRBJ1-2, with TRBD1 matching 8 bases. This CDR3 has 13 residues. The J segment lost 3 bases and the V segment lost 3 bases, leaving 0 bases of the junction unmatched. Germline V lookup: CDR1 MNHEY, CDR2 SMNVEV (reference sequence). CDR3 DNA: TGTGCCAGCAGTTTGGGACAGGACTATGGCTACACCTTC. Its protein product is CASSLGQDYGYTF.

This rearrangement joins TRBV11-2 to TRBJ2-7; TRBD1 is a possible D gene (6 bases). The CDR3 is made up of 17 amino acids. Germline assignment: CDR1 SGHAT and CDR2 FQNNGV. The V end was cut by 3 bases, the J end by 2 bases, with 20 bases between. Written as DNA, the CDR3 is TGTGCCAGCAGCTTCGCCTCGGGACATCACTCGGCCTACGAGCAGTACTTC. Its translation: CASSFASGHHSAYEQYF.

The gene calls are TRBV5-1 and TRBJ1-1; possibly TRBD1 for D (5 bases). Trimming removed 5 bases at V and 1 base at J, with 12 bases between. In germline, CDR1 is SGHRS, CDR2 YFSETQ. This CDR3 region has 14 residues. The CDR3, as DNA: TGCGCCAGCAGGGGTGGGACGGGGAACACTGAAGCTTTCTTT. Protein: CASRGGTGNTEAFF. The full variable domain, rest sourced from reference TRBV5-1 and TRBJ1-1, is KAGVTQTPRYLIKTRGQQVTLSCSPISGHRSVSWYQQTPGQGLQFLFEYFSETQRNKGNFPGRFSGRQFSNSRSEMNVSTLELGDSALYLCASRGGTGNTEAFFGQGTRLTVV.

The chain carries TRBV29-1 and TRBJ2-3, with D perhaps TRBD2 (7 bases). The CDR3 consists of 14 residues. V was cut by 4 bases and J by 1 base, with 12 bases left in between. Germline CDR1 and CDR2: SQVTM and ANQGSEA. The chain's CDR3 is CSVGGGAGTDTQYF. CDR3 nucleotide sequence: TGCAGCGTTGGAGGGGGGGCTGGCACAGATACGCAGTATTTT.

This clone appeared a single time. The gene calls are TRBV7-9 and TRBJ1-2, with 8 bases fitting TRBD1. Germline V gives CDR1 SEHNR, CDR2 FQNEAQ (reference sequence). Germline trimming cut 4 bases from V and 8 bases from J; bases unmatched to any gene: 9. The CDR3 has 14 amino acids. This CDR3 reads CASSSDRTGRGYTF. In DNA form, the CDR3 reads TGTGCCAGCAGCTCCGACCGGACAGGGCGGGGCTACACCTTC.